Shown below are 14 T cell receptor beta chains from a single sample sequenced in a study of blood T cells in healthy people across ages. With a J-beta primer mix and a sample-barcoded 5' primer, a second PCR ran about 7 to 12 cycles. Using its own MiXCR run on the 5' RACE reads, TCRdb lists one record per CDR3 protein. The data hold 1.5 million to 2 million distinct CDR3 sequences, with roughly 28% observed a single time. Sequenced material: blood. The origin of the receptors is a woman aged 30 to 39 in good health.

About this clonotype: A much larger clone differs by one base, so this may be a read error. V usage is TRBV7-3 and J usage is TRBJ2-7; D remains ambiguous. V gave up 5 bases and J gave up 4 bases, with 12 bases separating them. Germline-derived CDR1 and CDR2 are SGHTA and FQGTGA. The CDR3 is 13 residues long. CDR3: CASSPSDGYEQYF. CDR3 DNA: TGTGCCAGCAGCCCCTCGGACGGATACGAGCAGTACTTC.

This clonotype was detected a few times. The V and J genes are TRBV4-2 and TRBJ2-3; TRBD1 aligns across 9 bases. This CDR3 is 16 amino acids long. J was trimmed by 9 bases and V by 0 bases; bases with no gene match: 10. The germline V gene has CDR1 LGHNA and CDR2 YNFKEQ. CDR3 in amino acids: CASSQDRRQGGGTQYF. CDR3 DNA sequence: TGTGCCAGCAGCCAAGACCGGAGACAGGGGGGAGGCACGCAGTATTTT.

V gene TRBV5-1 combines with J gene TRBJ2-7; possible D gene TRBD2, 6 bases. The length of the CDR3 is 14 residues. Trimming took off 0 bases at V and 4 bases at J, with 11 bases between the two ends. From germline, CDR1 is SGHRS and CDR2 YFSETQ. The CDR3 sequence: CASSLDLALYEQYF. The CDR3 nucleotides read TGCGCCAGCAGCTTGGATCTAGCGCTTTACGAGCAGTACTTC.

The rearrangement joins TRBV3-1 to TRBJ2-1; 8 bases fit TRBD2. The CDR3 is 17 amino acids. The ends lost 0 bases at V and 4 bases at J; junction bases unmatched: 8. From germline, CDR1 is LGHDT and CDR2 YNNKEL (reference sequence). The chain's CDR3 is CASSQDLVAGTYNEQFF. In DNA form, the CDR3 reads TGTGCCAGCAGCCAAGATCTTGTAGCGGGGACATACAATGAGCAGTTCTTC.

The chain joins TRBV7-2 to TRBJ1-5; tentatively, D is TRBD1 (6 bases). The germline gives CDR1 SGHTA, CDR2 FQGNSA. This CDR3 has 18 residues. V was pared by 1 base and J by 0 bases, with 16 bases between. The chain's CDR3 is CASSLGTAGPYSNQPQHF. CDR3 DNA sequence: TGTGCCAGCAGCTTAGGGACAGCAGGCCCATATAGCAATCAGCCCCAGCATTTT. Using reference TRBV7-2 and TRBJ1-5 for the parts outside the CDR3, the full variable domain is GAGVSQSPSNKVTEKGKDVELRCDPISGHTALYWYRQSLGQGLEFLIYFQGNSAPDKSGLPSDRFSAERTGGSVSTLTIQRTQQEDSAVYLCASSLGTAGPYSNQPQHFGDGTRLSIL.

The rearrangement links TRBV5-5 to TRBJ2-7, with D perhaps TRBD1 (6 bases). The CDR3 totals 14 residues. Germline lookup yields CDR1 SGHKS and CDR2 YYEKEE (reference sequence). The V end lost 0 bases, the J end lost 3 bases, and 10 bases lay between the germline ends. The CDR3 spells CASSLADRVYEQYF. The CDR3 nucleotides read TGTGCCAGCAGCTTGGCGGACAGAGTCTACGAGCAGTACTTC. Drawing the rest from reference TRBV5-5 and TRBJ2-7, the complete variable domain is DAGVTQSPTHLIKTRGQQVTLRCSPISGHKSVSWYQQVLGQGPQFIFQYYEKEERGRGNFPDRFSARQFPNYSSELNVNALLLGDSALYLCASSLADRVYEQYFGPGTRLTVT.

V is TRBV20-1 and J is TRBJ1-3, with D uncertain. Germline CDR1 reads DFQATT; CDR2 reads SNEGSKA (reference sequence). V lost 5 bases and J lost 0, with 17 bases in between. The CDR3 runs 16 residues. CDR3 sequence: CSAGNAAAFSGNTIYF. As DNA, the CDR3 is TGCAGTGCTGGGAATGCAGCAGCCTTCTCTGGAAACACCATATATTTT.

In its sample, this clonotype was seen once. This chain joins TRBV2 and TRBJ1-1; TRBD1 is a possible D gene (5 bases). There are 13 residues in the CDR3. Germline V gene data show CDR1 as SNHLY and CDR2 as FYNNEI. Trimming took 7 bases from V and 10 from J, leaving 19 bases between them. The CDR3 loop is CASIGPRAGRAFF. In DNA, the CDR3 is TGTGCCAGCATCGGGCCCCGGGCAGGGAGAGCTTTCTTT.

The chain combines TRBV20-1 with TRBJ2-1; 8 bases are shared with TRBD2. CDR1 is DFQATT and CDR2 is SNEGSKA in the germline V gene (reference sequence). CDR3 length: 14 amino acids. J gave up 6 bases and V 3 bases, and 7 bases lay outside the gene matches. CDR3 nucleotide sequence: TGCAGTGCTAGTCCCGCCCGGGGGGGCAATGAGCAGTTCTTC. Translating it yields CSASPARGGNEQFF.

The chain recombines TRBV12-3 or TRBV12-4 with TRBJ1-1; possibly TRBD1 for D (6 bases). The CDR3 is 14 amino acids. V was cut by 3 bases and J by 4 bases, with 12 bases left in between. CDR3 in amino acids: CASSLGAGPTEAFF. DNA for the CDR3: TGTGCCAGCAGTTTGGGGGCAGGGCCCACTGAAGCTTTCTTT.

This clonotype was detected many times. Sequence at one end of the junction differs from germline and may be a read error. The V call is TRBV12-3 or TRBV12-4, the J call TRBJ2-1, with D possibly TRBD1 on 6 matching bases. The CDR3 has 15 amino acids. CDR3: CASSFRGPSYNEQFF. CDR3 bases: TGCGCCAGCAGCTTCAGGGGTCCTTCCTACAATGAGCAGTTCTTC.

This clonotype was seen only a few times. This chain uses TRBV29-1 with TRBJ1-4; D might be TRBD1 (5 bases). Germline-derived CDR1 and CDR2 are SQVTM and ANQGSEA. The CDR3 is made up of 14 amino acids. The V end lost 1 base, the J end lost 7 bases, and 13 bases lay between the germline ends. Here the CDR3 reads CSVEGGPGGEKLFF. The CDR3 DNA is TGCAGCGTTGAAGGGGGCCCGGGAGGTGAAAAACTGTTTTTT.

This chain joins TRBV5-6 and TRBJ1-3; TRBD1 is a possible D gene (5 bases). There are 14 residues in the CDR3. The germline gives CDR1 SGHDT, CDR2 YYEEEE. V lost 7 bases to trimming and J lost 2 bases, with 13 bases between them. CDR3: CASHRRGPGNTIYF. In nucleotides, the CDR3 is TGTGCCAGCCATCGGCGGGGCCCTGGAAACACCATATATTTT.

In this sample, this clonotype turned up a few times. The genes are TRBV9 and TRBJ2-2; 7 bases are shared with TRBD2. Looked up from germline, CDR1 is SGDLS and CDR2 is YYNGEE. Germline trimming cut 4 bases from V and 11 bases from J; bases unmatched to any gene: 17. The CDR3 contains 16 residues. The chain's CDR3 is CASSSRSRTSAPELFF. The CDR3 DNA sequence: TGTGCCAGCAGCTCCCGATCCCGAACTAGCGCCCCCGAGCTGTTTTTT.